These 6 T cell receptor beta chains originate from one sample sequenced in a study of OX40 agonist ivuxolimab in advanced cancers. The assay was immunoSEQ multiplex PCR, and TCRdb's table has in-frame clones only and misses some. The table records around 140,000 clones, about 92% of them present only once. The sample here was CD4+ or CD8+ T cells sorted from blood, taken in a trial of the OX40 agonist ivuxolimab. These receptors all stem from an adult with an advanced solid tumor such as melanoma, head and neck, liver or kidney cancer.

The chain employs TRBV6-6 and TRBJ2-1; 8 bases are shared with TRBD1. CDR1 and CDR2 (germline): MNHNY, SVGAGI (reference sequence). The CDR3 loop spans 14 amino acids. With 5 bases clipped from V and 8 bases from J, the junction kept 8 bases outside the gene matches. The CDR3 region has the DNA TGTGCCAGCAGTGTGGGACAGGCTGGCGATGAGCAGTTCTTC. Amino acid sequence: CASSVGQAGDEQFF.

The table lists this clone with a few counts. The chain carries TRBV11-2 and TRBJ1-1; D is possibly TRBD1 (5 bases). The CDR3 sequence is 16 residues long. Germline CDR1 reads SGHAT; CDR2 reads FQNNGV. The V end lost 0 bases, the J end lost 1 base, and 12 bases lay between the germline ends. The CDR3 bases are TGTGCCAGCAGCTTAGAGTGGAGACAGAGGAACACTGAAGCTTTCTTT. Amino acid sequence: CASSLEWRQRNTEAFF.

This clone was counted between two and nine times. The chain is built from TRBV18 and TRBJ1-2; no firm D call. The germline CDR1 and CDR2 sequences are KGHSH and LQKENI. Trimming took off 0 bases at V and 6 bases at J, with 8 bases between the two ends. The CDR3 sequence is 13 residues long. The CDR3 region is CASSPPAANGYTF. In nucleotides, the CDR3 is TGTGCCAGCTCACCACCTGCCGCAAATGGCTACACCTTC.

The rearrangement links TRBV6-5 to TRBJ1-2, with TRBD1 identical over 10 bases. Germline CDR1 reads MNHEY; CDR2 reads SVGAGI. V was pared by 5 bases and J by 3 bases, with 3 bases of the junction left unmatched. CDR3 length: 14 residues. CDR3 region: CASSTDRGDYGYTF. CDR3 DNA: TGTGCCAGCAGTACGGACAGGGGGGACTATGGCTACACCTTC.

This clone was found a few times. The rearrangement links TRBV9 to TRBJ1-1; D unresolved. Germline V lookup: CDR1 SGDLS, CDR2 YYNGEE. The germline V and J ends were trimmed by 2 bases and 0 bases, with 8 bases remaining between them. The CDR3 sequence is 14 residues long. The CDR3 spells CASSVGAVNTEAFF. As DNA, the CDR3 is TGTGCCAGCAGCGTGGGTGCGGTGAACACTGAAGCTTTCTTT.

This clone was picked up one time. This chain uses TRBV9 with TRBJ1-3; no clear D. The germline CDR1 and CDR2 sequences are SGDLS and YYNGEE. The CDR3 extends over 15 amino acids. The V and J ends lost 0 bases and 2 bases respectively, with 9 bases between them. This chain's CDR3 is CASSVGAFPGNTIYF. CDR3 bases: TGTGCCAGCAGCGTAGGCGCATTCCCTGGAAACACCATATATTTT.